This T cell receptor (beta chain) was documented in a study of blood T cell repertoires in COVID-19. Study details: Samples of COVID-19 (acute and convalescent) were obtained from the United States, Italy and Spain. PBMCs, B-cell-depleted T cells, or T cells provided the cDNA or gDNA that made up the material.

The CDR3 runs 15 residues. Germline lookup yields CDR1 MDHEN and CDR2 SYDVKM. V lost 6 bases to trimming and J lost 5 bases; unmatched junction nucleotides: 7. Authors' processing steps: By means of reference gene primer amplification, nucleated cell counts were estimated. Assay used: immunoSEQ multiplex PCR; TCRdb lists only in-frame clones, some missing. V and J calls and clone size are those listed in that table; D and trimming were worked out from the DNA. The sample holds some 150,000 clones, approximately 86% seen once. This sequence originates from a man between 60 and 75 years old who had recovered from COVID-19. The gene calls are TRBV28 and TRBJ1-6; TRBD1 aligns across 7 bases. Sequencing was carried out using peripheral blood. The CDR3 sequence is CASSPGGGNNSPLHF. Here the CDR3 DNA reads TGTGCCAGCAGCCCAGGGGGTGGGAATAATTCACCCCTCCACTTT.